This T cell receptor beta chain was retrieved from a study of cytomegalovirus exposure and HLA in healthy donors. General study points: In a later analysis, the majority of CMV-associated beta chains seemingly showed HLA restriction.

This CDR3 region has 11 residues. CDR1 MGHDK and CDR2 SYGVNS come from the germline V gene. Trimming shortened V by 7 bases and J by 3 bases, and 7 bases separated the two germline ends. About this clone: Its antigen remains unknown.

With 60 Vbeta and 13 Jbeta primers, the PCR was carried out. Here immunoSEQ multiplex PCR was the method, and the copy in TCRdb shows in-frame clones only, minus some. This sample has 40,000 to 50,000 clones, with approximately 67% found just once. Sequenced: PBMCs. The receptor was isolated from a man aged 25-45 years in good health and CMV-seronegative. The rearrangement uses TRBV25-1 and TRBJ2-7; D may be TRBD2 (5 bases). The CDR3 sequence is CASTGLYEQYF. The CDR3 DNA is TGTGCCAGCACCGGACTCTACGAGCAGTACTTC.